The 16 T cell receptor beta chains listed next were all sequenced from one sample in a study of control samples from healthy donors and cancer patients. Method: immunoSEQ multiplex PCR; TCRdb's copy keeps in-frame clones and lacks some. The table shows more than 100,000 clones, with roughly 86% occurring only once. The sample taken for sequencing was PBMCs. The origin of the receptors is a man over 45 with head and neck cancer.

The rearrangement uses TRBV27 and TRBJ1-4; D is perhaps TRBD1 (6 bases). Germline V CDR1 and CDR2: MNHEY, SMNVEV (reference sequence). V was cut by 3 bases and J by 3 bases, with 8 bases left in between. The CDR3 is 14 amino acids. CDR3 protein: CASSFGTPNEKLFF. CDR3 nucleotides: TGTGCCAGCAGTTTTGGGACACCTAATGAAAAACTGTTTTTT.

In its sample, this clone was seen once. The chain employs TRBV5-1 and TRBJ1-1, with no clear D. The germline CDR1 and CDR2 sequences are SGHRS and YFSETQ. The length of the CDR3 is 14 residues. V was cut by 1 base and J by 4 bases, with 11 bases left in between. The CDR3 DNA follows: TGCGCCAGCAGCTTGAACGGGATTAGCACTGAAGCTTTCTTT. Its protein product is CASSLNGISTEAFF.

The CDR3 bases are TGTGCCAGCAGCCCCTGGTCAGGGTCCGGAAACACCATATATTTT. Translation gives CASSPWSGSGNTIYF. This sequence joins TRBV7-6 and TRBJ1-3; a possible D gene is TRBD1 (5 bases). Between the trimmed V and J ends, which lost 5 bases and 4 bases, there was a span of 15 bases. Germline CDR1 SGHVS, CDR2 FNYEAQ. The CDR3 sequence is 15 residues long.

The chain recombines TRBV28 with TRBJ1-1; no firm D call. Germline V gives CDR1 MDHEN, CDR2 SYDVKM. The CDR3 totals 14 residues. V lost 7 bases and J 0 bases, leaving 12 bases between the germline ends. CDR3 DNA: TGTGCCAGCATCTCATCAGACATGAACACTGAAGCTTTCTTT. It translates to CASISSDMNTEAFF.

The chain has TRBV19 and TRBJ2-1, with D maybe TRBD1 (5 bases). The CDR3 extends over 15 amino acids. CDR1 is LNHDA and CDR2 is SQIVND in the germline V gene (reference sequence). V shed 8 bases and J shed 2 bases, with 16 bases lying between them. CDR3 sequence: CASHSQGMPYNEQFF. In DNA form, the CDR3 reads TGTGCCAGTCATAGTCAGGGAATGCCCTACAATGAGCAGTTCTTC.

The V gene is TRBV30, the J gene TRBJ2-3, with D tentatively TRBD2 (6 bases). CDR3 length: 13 amino acids. CDR1 and CDR2 from the germline V gene are GTSNPN and SVGIG (reference sequence). V lost 0 bases and J lost 5, with 9 bases in between. CDR3 loop: CAWSVLAEDTQYF. In DNA form, the CDR3 reads TGTGCCTGGAGTGTACTAGCCGAAGATACGCAGTATTTT.

This chain connects TRBV11-2 to TRBJ1-1; the match to TRBD1 covers 9 bases. The length of the CDR3 is 15 residues. Trimming at V came to 2 bases and at J to 11 bases, leaving 12 bases not matched to a gene. The germline V gene has CDR1 SGHAT and CDR2 FQNNGV. DNA for the CDR3: TGTGCCAGCAGCTTATATACAGGGGGCTCTACCAGGGCTTTCTTT. Protein product: CASSLYTGGSTRAFF.

V gene TRBV12-3 or TRBV12-4 combines with J gene TRBJ1-6; D uncertain. This CDR3 is built from 13 residues. Trimming stripped 4 bases from V and 7 bases from J, with 8 bases between. CDR3 amino acids: CASSYDGNSPLHF. DNA of the CDR3: TGTGCCAGCAGTTACGATGGAAATTCACCCCTCCACTTT.

This clone occurred once. The chain combines TRBV7-2 with TRBJ1-6; D is uncertain. Germline V gives CDR1 SGHTA, CDR2 FQGNSA. This CDR3 is built from 15 residues. V was trimmed by 5 bases and J by 8 bases, leaving 16 bases between them. CDR3 sequence: CASSPAILGYSPLHF. The CDR3 bases are TGTGCCAGCAGCCCCGCCATTCTGGGGTATTCACCCCTCCACTTT.

V and J are TRBV19 and TRBJ2-5; 9 bases fit TRBD1. The CDR3 contains 20 residues. V gave up 3 bases and J gave up 2 bases; unmatched junction bases: 19. Germline CDR1 is LNHDA and CDR2 is SQIVND (reference sequence). The CDR3 sequence: CASSISRDGTGWEAQETQYF. For the CDR3, the DNA is TGTGCCAGTAGTATCTCTCGTGACGGGACAGGGTGGGAGGCACAAGAGACCCAGTACTTC.

The J gene is TRBJ1-2, the V gene TRBV28; D not certain. Germline assignment: CDR1 MDHEN and CDR2 SYDVKM. The CDR3 spans 10 residues. The CDR3: CGTANYGYTF. In DNA, the CDR3 is TGTGGGACCGCCAACTATGGCTACACCTTC.

The chain recombines TRBV28 with TRBJ2-1; no definite D call. The CDR3 extends over 14 amino acids. Trimming removed 8 bases at V and 3 bases at J, with 14 bases between. Germline V gives CDR1 MDHEN, CDR2 SYDVKM. CDR3 loop: CASVTVSGYNEQFF. DNA for the CDR3: TGTGCCAGCGTAACCGTATCAGGCTACAATGAGCAGTTCTTC.

The V call is TRBV7-9, the J call TRBJ2-3; D is perhaps TRBD2 (6 bases). Germline CDR1 SEHNR, CDR2 FQNEAQ (reference sequence). The CDR3 loop spans 14 amino acids. V was clipped by 1 base and J by 5 bases, with 10 bases between them. This CDR3 reads CASSLELAGDTQYF. CDR3 nucleotide sequence: TGTGCCAGCAGCTTAGAACTAGCAGGAGATACGCAGTATTTT.

The chain combines TRBV18 with TRBJ1-4; 9 positions match TRBD1. V trimming: 2 bases; J trimming: 5 bases; junction bases outside the gene matches: 6. This CDR3 region has 16 residues. The germline V gene encodes CDR1 KGHSH and CDR2 LQKENI. CDR3 bases: TGTGCCAGCTCACCAGTTACAGGGGGCTCCAATGAAAAACTGTTTTTT. This gives the protein CASSPVTGGSNEKLFF.

CDR3 nucleotides: TGTGCCAGCAGCTTAGTAGGCTTTAGCACAGATACGCAGTATTTT. Translating gives CASSLVGFSTDTQYF. This rearrangement joins TRBV11-2 to TRBJ2-3; D gene uncertain. The germline gives CDR1 SGHAT, CDR2 FQNNGV. The CDR3 runs to 15 residues. Trimming cost V 1 base and J 0 bases, with 8 bases left between them.

This clone appeared a single time. The chain carries TRBV9 and TRBJ1-6; the D is unclear. This CDR3 has 13 amino acids. The V gene's germline CDR1 is SGDLS and CDR2 YYNGEE. V lost 4 bases to trimming and J lost 4 bases, with 6 bases between them. In DNA, the CDR3 is TGTGCCAGCAGCCCACCTTATAATTCACCCCTCCACTTT. Protein: CASSPPYNSPLHF.